Presented here are 8 T cell receptor beta chains from one specimen sequenced in a study of T cell changes during pregnancy in multiple sclerosis. Assay: immunoSEQ multiplex PCR; the TCRdb copy retains only in-frame clones and omits some. Here the sample spans approximately 29,000 clones, roughly 87% being singletons. The specimen comprised CD4+ T cells from peripheral blood mononuclear cells, sampled in the second trimester of pregnancy. The receptor source for this set is a female donor with multiple sclerosis, enrolled in a pregnancy study.

The rearrangement links TRBV2 to TRBJ1-5, with D uncertain. V was cut by 4 bases and J by 4 bases, with 11 bases left in between. Germline CDR1 SNHLY, CDR2 FYNNEI. The CDR3 consists of 14 residues. The CDR3 coding sequence is TGTGCCAGCAGTGCCCCCGCGGGGAATCAGCCCCAGCATTTT. Translating it yields CASSAPAGNQPQHF.

CDR3 loop: CASSLAGLWNSETQYF. In nucleotides, the CDR3 is TGCGCCAGCAGCTTGGCCGGACTATGGAACTCAGAGACCCAGTACTTC. The chain couples TRBV5-1 to TRBJ2-5, with a possible D match to TRBD2 (6 bases). Trimming took 0 bases from V and 4 from J, leaving 16 bases between them. CDR1 and CDR2 from the germline V gene are SGHRS and YFSETQ. There are 16 residues in the CDR3.

This chain connects TRBV5-1 to TRBJ2-6; TRBD1 matches at 9 bases. The CDR3 sequence is 17 residues long. J lost 0 bases, V lost 6 bases, and 7 bases had no gene match. Looked up from germline, CDR1 is SGHRS and CDR2 is YFSETQ. The CDR3 protein is CASNPTGGSSGANVLTF. CDR3 nucleotides: TGCGCCAGCAACCCGACAGGGGGGAGCTCTGGGGCCAACGTCCTGACTTTC.

A remark on this clone: Other DNA variants within this sample encode the same CDR3. The chain couples TRBV5-1 to TRBJ1-3; TRBD1 aligns across 8 bases. The CDR3 sequence is 14 residues long. The V and J ends lost 4 bases and 4 bases, in that order; junction bases with no gene match: 4. Germline CDR1 SGHRS, CDR2 YFSETQ. DNA for the CDR3: TGCGCCAGCAGCCAGGGGGCAGAGGGAAACACCATATATTTT. Protein: CASSQGAEGNTIYF.

V gene TRBV10-1 combines with J gene TRBJ2-1, with TRBD1 matching 8 bases. The CDR3 sequence is 15 residues long. Germline assignment: CDR1 WNHNN and CDR2 SYGVQD (reference sequence). Trimming took 4 bases from V and 6 from J; bases not matched to a gene: 8. The CDR3 here is CASSGSAGGPNEQFF. CDR3 in DNA: TGCGCCAGCAGTGGATCGGCAGGGGGCCCCAATGAGCAGTTCTTC.

The CDR3 loop reads CASSWLSRGNTQYF. CDR3 bases: TGTGCCAGCTCGTGGCTGTCCCGGGGGAATACGCAGTATTTT. The chain is built from TRBV19 and TRBJ2-3; weak D call: TRBD2 (6 bases). This CDR3 is built from 14 residues. Per germline, CDR1 LNHDA and CDR2 SQIVND (reference sequence). Trimming pared 9 bases from V and 7 bases from J, leaving 20 bases between. The full variable domain, in which reference TRBV19 and TRBJ2-3 provide the parts outside the CDR3, is DGGITQSPKYLFRKEGQNVTLSCEQNLNHDAMYWYRQDPGQGLRLIYYSQIVNDFQKGDIAEGYSVSREKKESFPLTVTSAQKNPTAFYLCASSWLSRGNTQYFGPGTRLTVL.

J is TRBJ1-4 and V is TRBV27, with unresolved D. V was trimmed by 6 bases and J by 3 bases, leaving 8 bases between them. This CDR3 is built from 13 residues. Germline assignment: CDR1 MNHEY and CDR2 SMNVEV (reference sequence). This chain's CDR3 is CASREAANEKLFF. CDR3 coding DNA: TGTGCCAGCAGGGAGGCCGCTAATGAAAAACTGTTTTTT.

The chain employs TRBV9 and TRBJ1-2; D remains ambiguous. This CDR3 contains 15 residues. V was clipped by 0 bases and J by 0 bases, with 9 bases between them. Germline lookup yields CDR1 SGDLS and CDR2 YYNGEE. The CDR3: CASSVGREANYGYTF. In DNA form, the CDR3 reads TGTGCCAGCAGCGTAGGGCGGGAAGCTAACTATGGCTACACCTTC. Full variable domain (rest looked up from reference TRBV9 and TRBJ1-2): DSGVTQTPKHLITATGQRVTLRCSPRSGDLSVYWYQQSLDQGLQFLIQYYNGEERAKGNILERFSAQQFPDLHSELNLSSLELGDSALYFCASSVGREANYGYTFGSGTRLTVV.